The present T cell receptor (beta chain) was sequenced within a study of blood T cell repertoires in COVID-19. This clone has just a few counts. The CDR3 is 14 amino acids. Trimming cost V 5 bases and J 7 bases, with 17 bases left between them. The germline gives CDR1 MNHNY, CDR2 SVGAGI (reference sequence). Adults between roughly 18 and 89 years of age took part from fewer than 30 US areas. Two negative PCRs, clearance, or symptom resolution were required of recovered Cohort 3 donors. Clones were read by immunoSEQ multiplex PCR, and TCRdb kept only the in-frame ones, dropping some. Of 300,000 to 450,000 clones detected, roughly nine tenths appear once; the ten largest clones hold over 0.8%.

The TCR sequence derives from a woman aged 30 to 39 who had recovered from COVID-19. V and J are TRBV6-6 and TRBJ1-1; perhaps TRBD1 as D (6 bases). The sequenced sample consisted of PBMCs or T cells enriched from blood (not recorded which). In DNA form, the CDR3 reads TGTGCCAGCAGTGCTCTCGGGACACTGATTGAAGCTTTCTTT. It encodes CASSALGTLIEAFF.